Presented here are 10 T cell receptor beta chains from one specimen sequenced in a study of CD8 T cells in ankylosing spondylitis. Broader study findings: A motif in TCR beta, a set of eight highly homologous variants, appeared characteristic of ankylosing spondylitis blood.

No antigen is known for these receptors. TCRdb analysed the 5' RACE reads with MiXCR anew, one entry per CDR3 protein. Of about 450,000 distinct CDR3 sequences listed, around 26% are singletons. What was sequenced was blood, either unsorted or a sorted T cell fraction (not recorded which). All receptors derive from a male donor with ankylosing spondylitis.

V usage is TRBV11-2 and J usage is TRBJ2-2, with 7 nucleotides matching TRBD1. The CDR3 covers 15 residues. The V gene's germline CDR1 is SGHAT and CDR2 FQNNGV. V gave up 4 bases and J gave up 0 bases; unmatched junction bases: 2. For the CDR3, the DNA is TGTGCCAGCAGCTCGACAGGGACGAACACCGGGGAGCTGTTTTTT. Its translation is CASSSTGTNTGELFF.

This clonotype was counted a few times. The V gene is TRBV6-1, the J gene TRBJ2-7; maybe TRBD2 (5 bases). Per germline, CDR1 MNHNS and CDR2 SASEGT. The CDR3 spans 11 residues. The V gene lost 4 bases and the J gene lost 6 bases, with 7 bases spanning the gap. The DNA for the CDR3 is TGTGCCAGCAGTGCAGAGGGCGAGCAGTACTTC. This encodes CASSAEGEQYF.

This chain joins TRBV12-3 or TRBV12-4 and TRBJ1-1; D may be TRBD1 (6 bases). The CDR3 totals 15 residues. Trimming removed 2 bases at V and 3 bases at J, with 13 bases between. CDR3 protein: CASSLYRDDDTEAFF. As DNA, the CDR3 is TGTGCCAGCAGTTTATACAGGGACGACGACACTGAAGCTTTCTTT.

The V call is TRBV18, the J call TRBJ2-1; D possibly corresponds to TRBD2 (5 bases). The CDR3 is made up of 14 amino acids. Trimming removed 4 bases from V and 6 bases from J, with 13 bases in between. Germline V gene lookup returns CDR1 KGHSH and CDR2 LQKENI. In DNA form, the CDR3 reads TGTGCCAGCTCACTCTCACTAGAGGGCAATGAGCAGTTCTTC. It specifies CASSLSLEGNEQFF.

The chain couples TRBV29-1 to TRBJ1-1; D is perhaps TRBD1 (5 bases). Trimming removed 5 bases at V and 5 bases at J, with 12 bases between. The CDR3 sequence is 12 residues long. Germline V gene sequence: CDR1 SQVTM, CDR2 ANQGSEA. The chain's CDR3 is CSVKMGDTEAFF. For the CDR3, the DNA is TGCAGCGTTAAGATGGGGGATACTGAAGCTTTCTTT.

This clonotype was seen at least ten times. The chain recombines TRBV5-1 with TRBJ2-3, with 8 bases fitting TRBD2. The ends lost 2 bases at V and 1 base at J; junction bases unmatched: 3. This CDR3 is 15 amino acids long. The germline V gene has CDR1 SGHRS and CDR2 YFSETQ. In DNA form, the CDR3 reads TGCGCCAGCAGCTTACAGACTAGCGGCACAGATACGCAGTATTTT. Translation gives CASSLQTSGTDTQYF.

In its sample, this clonotype was seen a few times. The V call is TRBV7-2, the J call TRBJ2-1; possibly TRBD1 or TRBD2 for D (5 bases each). V lost 0 bases, J lost 7 bases, and 10 bases lay in between. This CDR3 has 14 amino acids. Looked up from germline, CDR1 is SGHTA and CDR2 is FQGNSA. In DNA form, the CDR3 reads TGTGCCAGCAGCTTAGCCGGGGCGCGGAATGAGCAGTTCTTC. It encodes CASSLAGARNEQFF.

This clonotype was observed a handful of times. The rearrangement links TRBV3-1 to TRBJ2-1; TRBD2 aligns across 8 bases. The trim removed 2 bases at V and 9 bases at J, leaving 9 bases unmatched. The CDR3 consists of 15 residues. In germline, CDR1 is LGHDT, CDR2 YNNKEL (reference sequence). CDR3 in amino acids: CASSQKTGGPGEQFF. CDR3 nucleotides: TGTGCCAGCAGCCAAAAAACGGGAGGGCCGGGTGAGCAGTTCTTC.

The chain has TRBV7-9 and TRBJ2-7; 9 bases agree with TRBD1. The CDR3 has 15 amino acids. In germline, CDR1 is SEHNR, CDR2 FQNEAQ (reference sequence). With V trimmed by 5 bases and J by 5 bases, 10 bases remained unmatched. The CDR3 loop is CASSRLRDRADEQYF. The CDR3 DNA reads as TGTGCCAGCAGCCGGCTCAGGGACAGGGCGGACGAGCAGTACTTC.

The chain combines TRBV4-2 with TRBJ2-2; D is undetermined. The CDR3 loop spans 15 amino acids. V was cut by 2 bases and J by 1 base, with 8 bases left in between. Per the germline V gene, CDR1 is LGHNA and CDR2 is YNFKEQ. In DNA form, the CDR3 reads TGTGCCAGCAGCCAACGGGTCTTGAACACCGGGGAGCTGTTTTTT. Translation gives CASSQRVLNTGELFF.